These T cell receptor beta chains were read from a single sample in a study of blood T cell repertoires in COVID-19. TCRdb's copy holds only in-frame clones and misses some; the assay was immunoSEQ multiplex PCR. Here the sample spans about 220,000 clones, more than 70% being singletons. Specimen: peripheral blood. Receptor source: a human donor in a cohort sampled during active COVID-19. Each CDR3 is given with its conserved first and last residue. A D gene is named only where the DNA matches it firmly. The listing skips clone size in some rows; elsewhere it reads once, few, many or a size class.

j_call,clone_size,d_call,v_call,cdr3_aa,cdr3_nt
TRBJ2-2,few,TRBD2,TRBV19,CASSMRAGTGELFF,TGTGCCAGTAGTATGCGAGCGGGGACCGGGGAGCTGTTTTTT
TRBJ2-5,-,-,TRBV5-1,CASSLRLSGPGGETQYF,TGCGCCAGCAGCCTAAGACTTAGCGGTCCCGGCGGGGAGACCCAGTACTTC
TRBJ2-7,-,TRBD1,TRBV5-1,CASSWTGGHYEQYF,TGCGCCAGCAGCTGGACAGGAGGACACTACGAGCAGTACTTC
TRBJ2-2,-,TRBD2,TRBV7-3,CASSFTGRGELFF,TGTGCCAGCAGCTTTACCGGGAGGGGGGAGCTGTTTTTT
TRBJ2-3,-,TRBD2,TRBV19,CASSITGGTDTQYF,TGTGCCAGTAGTATTACGGGGGGGACAGATACGCAGTATTTT
TRBJ2-7,-,-,TRBV28,CATAAGDYEQYF,TGTGCCACCGCGGCAGGGGACTACGAGCAGTACTTC
TRBJ2-5,-,TRBD1,TRBV11-2,CASSSTGPQETQYF,TGTGCCAGCAGCTCGACAGGGCCCCAAGAGACCCAGTACTTC
TRBJ2-1,once,TRBD2,TRBV30,CAWSRASGGTEQFF,TGTGCCTGGAGTCGGGCTAGCGGGGGGACTGAGCAGTTCTTC
TRBJ1-2,-,-,TRBV28,CASSIAATSNYGYTF,TGTGCCAGCAGTATTGCCGCTACGAGTAACTATGGCTACACCTTC
TRBJ1-1,-,-,TRBV30,CAWSRGYTEAFF,TGTGCCTGGAGCAGGGGTTACACTGAAGCTTTCTTT
TRBJ2-1,-,-,TRBV11-3,CASSLFFSGNEQFF,TGTGCCAGCAGCTTATTTTTTAGCGGCAATGAGCAGTTCTTC
TRBJ2-2,few,TRBD2,TRBV9,CASSPRLAEGTGELFF,TGTGCCAGCAGCCCCCGACTAGCGGAGGGCACCGGGGAGCTGTTTTTT
TRBJ1-2,-,-,TRBV9,CASSVGAQAPNYGYTF,TGTGCCAGCAGCGTAGGTGCGCAGGCACCTAACTATGGCTACACCTTC
TRBJ2-7,-,-,TRBV2,CASTPVGGPGEQYF,TGTGCCAGCACCCCGGTCGGGGGGCCGGGGGAGCAGTACTTC
TRBJ1-3,-,-,TRBV28,CATTPPGNSGNTIYF,TGTGCCACCACGCCCCCGGGTAACTCTGGAAACACCATATATTTT
TRBJ1-4,-,TRBD1,TRBV6-1,CASSEWDSLNEKLFF,TGTGCCAGCAGTGAATGGGACAGCCTCAATGAAAAACTGTTTTTT
TRBJ2-1,-,TRBD1,TRBV24-1,CATSDRGQGNGDEQFF,TGTGCCACCAGTGACCGGGGACAGGGAAACGGGGATGAGCAGTTCTTC
TRBJ2-1,-,TRBD1,TRBV5-4,CASSSGGDNEQFF,TGTGCCAGCAGCTCAGGGGGTGACAATGAGCAGTTCTTC
TRBJ1-4,-,TRBD1,TRBV4-1,CASSQSSGGFEKLFF,TGCGCCAGCAGCCAATCGTCAGGGGGGTTTGAAAAACTGTTTTTT
TRBJ2-5,once,TRBD2,TRBV9,CASSVAGGEGETQYF,TGTGCCAGCAGCGTAGCGGGAGGGGAGGGAGAGACCCAGTACTTC
TRBJ2-7,-,TRBD1,TRBV4-2,CASSQGLLDRARSYEQYF,TGTGCCAGCAGCCAAGGGCTTTTGGACAGGGCGAGAAGCTACGAGCAGTACTTC
TRBJ1-2,few,TRBD1,TRBV13,CASSFDRGRGYTF,TGTGCCAGCAGCTTCGACAGGGGGCGCGGCTACACCTTC
TRBJ2-7,-,-,TRBV20-1,CSAPNPYEQYF,TGCAGTGCTCCTAATCCCTACGAGCAGTACTTC
TRBJ1-2,-,-,TRBV27,CASSLSAGGYGYTF,TGTGCCAGCAGTTTATCGGCGGGTGGCTATGGCTACACCTTC
TRBJ2-1,-,TRBD2,TRBV4-1,CASSQDASGYNEQFF,TGCGCCAGCAGCCAAGACGCTAGCGGATACAATGAGCAGTTCTTC
TRBJ2-2,once,TRBD2,TRBV19,CASRTSGLGTGELFF,TGTGCCAGTAGAACTAGCGGGTTAGGCACCGGGGAGCTGTTTTTT
TRBJ1-3,few,-,TRBV25-1,CASGVGNTIYF,TGTGCCAGCGGAGTTGGAAACACCATATATTTT
TRBJ1-2,-,-,TRBV28,CASSFRGTPRYGYTF,TGTGCCAGCAGTTTTAGGGGGACCCCCAGGTATGGCTACACCTTC
TRBJ1-4,once,TRBD1,TRBV18,CASSPRSGQGSNEKLFF,TGTGCCAGCTCACCAAGATCAGGACAGGGTTCTAATGAAAAACTGTTTTTT
TRBJ2-1,-,TRBD1,TRBV5-1,CASVSGQASSYNEQFF,TGCGCCAGCGTTTCGGGACAGGCGAGCTCCTACAATGAGCAGTTCTTC
TRBJ2-4,-,-,TRBV28,CASSFRGTLAKNIQYF,TGTGCCAGCAGTTTCAGGGGTACCTTAGCCAAAAACATTCAGTACTTC
TRBJ1-5,-,-,TRBV7-2,CASSPEGAKNQPQHF,TGTGCCAGCAGCCCCGAGGGTGCCAAGAATCAGCCCCAGCATTTT
TRBJ2-1,-,TRBD2,TRBV7-2,CASSLGSVAGGQNEQFF,TGTGCCAGCAGCTTAGGGAGCGTAGCGGGAGGTCAGAATGAGCAGTTCTTC
TRBJ2-2,-,TRBD2,TRBV7-2,CASSLLGGRNTGELFF,TGTGCCAGCAGCTTATTAGGCGGGAGAAACACCGGGGAGCTGTTTTTT
TRBJ2-7,-,-,TRBV6-2/TRBV6-3,CASSYIYEQYF,TGTGCCAGCAGTTATATCTACGAGCAGTACTTC